This T cell receptor beta chain stems from a study of blood T cell repertoires in COVID-19. Background on the study: Acute-phase and convalescent COVID-19 samples originated in the United States, Italy and Spain.

Germline V gene data show CDR1 as SGHTA and CDR2 as FQGNSA. This CDR3 is built from 17 residues. V lost 3 bases, J lost 4 bases, and 13 bases stayed unmatched. Profiling relied on immunoSEQ multiplex PCR, and the TCRdb table lists in-frame clones only, not all of them. The repertoire holds roughly 150,000 clones, about nine tenths seen once, with over 4% in the top ten. The chain carries TRBV7-2 and TRBJ2-7, with 9 bases that match TRBD2. The sample was PBMCs or T cells enriched from blood (not recorded which). The clonotype comes from a middle-aged woman who had been exposed to COVID-19. The CDR3 bases are TGTGCCAGCAGCTTCCCGGGACTAGCCCGCGGGGTTTACGAGCAGTACTTC. It encodes CASSFPGLARGVYEQYF.